Sequencing of this T cell receptor (beta chain) was carried out in a study of control samples from healthy donors and cancer patients. The table lists this clone with a count of one. Germline-derived CDR1 and CDR2 are SNHLY and FYNNEI. V lost 7 bases, J lost 4 bases, and 4 bases stayed unmatched. The length of the CDR3 is 13 residues. This table comes from immunoSEQ multiplex PCR, and its TCRdb copy is limited to in-frame clones, with some not included. Here the sample spans about 170,000 clones, around 92% being singletons. The chain joins TRBV2 to TRBJ2-5, with TRBD1 matching over 9 bases. This TCR was sampled from a woman aged 25 to 39 in good health. The sample comprised blood. CDR3 bases: TGTGCCAGCAAGGACAGGGGTGGAGAGACCCAGTACTTC. Encoded protein: CASKDRGGETQYF.